The T cell receptor (beta chain) under discussion was sequenced for a study of circulating and synovial CD4+ cells in juvenile arthritis. The junction had 22 bases not matched to a gene; V was cut back by 6 bases and J by 3 bases. The CDR3 has 19 residues. CDR1 and CDR2 (germline): MNHEY, SMNVEV (reference sequence). Details on this clone: What it binds is unknown.

Profiling relied on immunoSEQ multiplex PCR, and the TCRdb table lists in-frame clones only, not all of them. Here the sample spans 25,000 to 35,000 clones, over 85% being singletons. Study-wide results and limits: CPL versus bulk CD4 samples: T cell genome counts differed by at least an order of magnitude. The pathogenic-like versus bulk T cell difference escaped Vbeta family analysis. Shared-clonotype fractions with synovium likely underestimate full repertoire overlap.

This clonotype was obtained from a human donor with juvenile idiopathic arthritis. The chain combines TRBV27 with TRBJ1-2; TRBD1 matches 7 bases. Sequenced: CD4+ T cells from blood. CDR3 nucleotide sequence: TGTGCCAGCAGGCCAGGAACAACGGGACAGCAAAAAAGCTACTATGGCTACACCTTC. Its protein is CASRPGTTGQQKSYYGYTF.